This record covers a single T cell receptor beta chain. No antigen is known for it. Clones were read by immunoSEQ multiplex PCR, and TCRdb kept only the in-frame ones, dropping some. The sample gives some 330,000 clones, about 90% of which show up once; over 5% is in the top ten. The germline CDR1 and CDR2 sequences are SGHDT and YYEEEE. V was shortened by 3 bases and J by 2 bases, with 12 bases between the two germline ends. This CDR3 is 15 amino acids long. The source of the sample is a study of Ad26.COV2.S vaccination and SARS-CoV-2 variants. At the level of the study: The authors gave Ad26.COV2.S intramuscularly, either once or twice 56 days apart. Study-level points and caveats: Substantial post-vaccination breadth of spike-specific CD8+ and CD4+ T cell responses was reported. Non-spike TCR breadth was similar in vaccine and placebo recipients. Relative to placebo recipients, vaccine recipients exhibited elevated spike-specific TCR breadth.

Treatment described: roughly 19 received Ad26.COV2.S at low or high dose, single or two shots; several received placebo; per-sample allocation not given. At day 63 after the first vaccine or placebo injection, samples were drawn. This clonotype was sampled from a person between 18 and 59 years old who received the Ad26.COV2.S COVID-19 vaccine or a placebo. The specimen comprised peripheral blood, sampled in a trial of Ad26.COV2.S vaccine versus placebo. The chain combines TRBV5-6 with TRBJ1-3; perhaps TRBD1 as D (6 bases). CDR3 coding DNA: TGTGCCAGCAGCTACGGGGGCGAAACTGGAAACACCATATATTTT. Residues: CASSYGGETGNTIYF.